A single sample is the source of the 28 T cell receptor beta chains below, sequenced in a study of T-cell memory formation after mild COVID-19. TCRdb processed the 5' RACE reads anew with MiXCR; each CDR3 protein has one entry. Among 250,000 to 300,000 distinct CDR3 sequences listed, about 17% were seen once. The sample consisted of PBMCs or a T cell subset sorted from them (not recorded which). The receptors were gathered from a man younger than 35 who had mild COVID-19 (a few samples of this study predate the infection). Cell type and time point are not known.

This chain uses TRBV20-1 with TRBJ1-2; 7 nucleotides line up with TRBD1. Per the germline V gene, CDR1 is DFQATT and CDR2 is SNEGSKA (reference sequence). The CDR3 spans 15 residues. The trim removed 6 bases at V and 0 bases at J, leaving 10 bases unmatched. The CDR3 nucleotides read TGCAGTGCCCTAGACAGGGAGGGGGCTAACTATGGCTACACCTTC. Its translation: CSALDREGANYGYTF.

This chain links TRBV5-4 with TRBJ2-7, with a tentative D call TRBD1 (7 bases). Germline lookup yields CDR1 SGHNT and CDR2 YYREEE (reference sequence). V shed 5 bases and J shed 0 bases, with 15 bases lying between them. This CDR3 contains 15 residues. This CDR3 is CASSSRDSSSYEQYV. In DNA, the CDR3 is TGTGCCAGCAGTTCGCGGGACAGTAGCTCCTACGAGCAGTACGTC.

The V gene is TRBV12-3 or TRBV12-4, the J gene TRBJ2-3; 10 bases are shared with TRBD2. V dropped 4 bases and J dropped 4; count of bases not matched to a gene: 8. The CDR3 extends over 16 amino acids. The CDR3 reads CASSSVSGGASDTQYF. DNA of the CDR3: TGTGCCAGCAGTTCTGTCAGCGGGGGGGCATCAGATACGCAGTATTTT.

A few counts support this clonotype. The rearrangement uses TRBV7-8 and TRBJ1-1, with D possibly being TRBD1 (6 bases). The V end lost 6 bases, the J end lost 1 base, and 12 bases lay between the germline ends. The CDR3 has 14 residues. CDR1 is SGHVS, CDR2 FQNEAQ, per germline. The CDR3 DNA is TGTGCCAGCAGATCAGGGGTCGGGAACACTGAAGCTTTCTTT. Encoded protein: CASRSGVGNTEAFF.

CDR3 amino acids: CASSFTQGNYGYTF. The CDR3 bases are TGTGCCAGCAGTTTCACCCAGGGAAACTATGGCTACACCTTC. J is TRBJ1-2 and V is TRBV27; perhaps TRBD1 as D (5 bases). The CDR3 sequence is 14 residues long. V was trimmed by 3 bases and J by 2 bases, leaving 10 bases between them. From germline, CDR1 is MNHEY and CDR2 SMNVEV (reference sequence).

V gene TRBV2 combines with J gene TRBJ2-1, with D uncertain. CDR1 and CDR2 from the germline V gene are SNHLY and FYNNEI. The CDR3 is made up of 13 amino acids. Trimming took off 4 bases at V and 10 bases at J, with 14 bases between the two ends. CDR3 sequence: CASSGWIWWEQFF. CDR3 nucleotide sequence: TGTGCCAGCAGTGGGTGGATTTGGTGGGAGCAGTTCTTC.

Only a few counts were recorded for this clonotype. The rearrangement uses TRBV9 and TRBJ2-1, with TRBD2 matching 7 bases. The germline CDR1 and CDR2 sequences are SGDLS and YYNGEE. This CDR3 has 17 residues. Unmatched junction bases numbered 13, after V lost 3 bases and J lost 4 bases. CDR3 amino acids: CASSAHTGREGYNEQFF. CDR3 bases: TGTGCCAGCAGCGCACATACGGGGAGGGAGGGGTACAATGAGCAGTTCTTC.

The chain recombines TRBV7-9 with TRBJ1-1; the D gene is possibly TRBD1 (5 bases). The CDR3 sequence is 14 residues long. Germline V gene sequence: CDR1 SEHNR, CDR2 FQNEAQ (reference sequence). The V end lost 5 bases, the J end lost 6 bases, and 16 bases lay between the germline ends. The CDR3 is CASSPEGKRAEAFF. In DNA form, the CDR3 reads TGTGCCAGCAGCCCCGAGGGGAAGAGGGCTGAAGCTTTCTTT.

This chain connects TRBV28 to TRBJ2-2; 10 nucleotides agree with TRBD2. The CDR3 consists of 16 residues. Germline CDR1 MDHEN, CDR2 SYDVKM. The J segment lost 3 bases and the V segment lost 5 bases, leaving 6 bases of the junction unmatched. The CDR3 region has the DNA TGTGCCAGCAGTCTAGGACTAGCGGCTTACACCGGGGAGCTGTTTTTT. Translation: CASSLGLAAYTGELFF.

In this sample, this clonotype turned up a few times. This rearrangement joins TRBV18 to TRBJ1-2; 7 bases are a match to TRBD1. The CDR3 consists of 16 residues. Trimming took 2 bases from V and 3 from J; bases not matched to a gene: 9. CDR1 is KGHSH and CDR2 is LQKENI in the germline V gene. The chain's CDR3 is CASSPSPRGQYYGYTF. For the CDR3, the DNA is TGTGCCAGCTCACCATCGCCAAGGGGGCAGTACTATGGCTACACCTTC.

The count of this clonotype is one. This chain connects TRBV11-2 to TRBJ2-1, with 10 bases matching TRBD2. The CDR3 has 18 residues. Germline V gene data show CDR1 as SGHAT and CDR2 as FQNNGV. V was clipped by 8 bases and J by 0 bases; unmatched bases: 13. Written as DNA, the CDR3 is TGTGCCAGCGGCGCGGGCACTAGCGGGGTGAGCTCCTACAATGAGCAGTTCTTC. Its translation is CASGAGTSGVSSYNEQFF.

This clonotype has more than one count but fewer than ten. The CDR3 loop reads CASSPLGDYTEAFF. The DNA for the CDR3 is TGTGCCAGCTCACCACTCGGGGACTACACTGAAGCTTTCTTT. The chain couples TRBV18 to TRBJ1-1, with D possibly matching TRBD1 (5 bases). Germline V gene data show CDR1 as KGHSH and CDR2 as LQKENI. V gave up 1 base and J gave up 3 bases, with 9 bases separating them. The CDR3 length is 14 residues. Full variable domain (missing parts from reference TRBV18 and TRBJ1-1): NAGVMQNPRHLVRRRGQEARLRCSPMKGHSHVYWYRQLPEEGLKFMVYLQKENIIDESGMPKERFSAEFPKEGPSILRIQQVVRGDSAAYFCASSPLGDYTEAFFGQGTRLTVV.

At least ten counts were recorded for this clonotype. The chain joins TRBV4-3 to TRBJ1-2; 9 bases match TRBD1. The CDR3 covers 16 residues. From germline, CDR1 is LGHNA and CDR2 YSLEER. V dropped 4 bases and J dropped 4; count of bases not matched to a gene: 10. CDR3 amino acids: CASSRKTGGTSYGYTF. CDR3 coding DNA: TGCGCCAGCAGCCGTAAGACAGGGGGAACCTCCTATGGCTACACCTTC.

This clonotype was detected ten times or more. CDR3 nucleotide sequence: TGTGCCAGTGCCCGGGGGACGTTCGGAGGCACTGAAGCTTTCTTT. Translated, it gives CASARGTFGGTEAFF. The chain uses TRBV5-4 and TRBJ1-1, with D perhaps matching TRBD1 (5 bases). Germline loops: CDR1 SGHNT, CDR2 YYREEE (reference sequence). V lost 8 bases and J 4 bases, leaving 21 bases between the germline ends. This CDR3 has 15 residues. The full variable domain, rest sourced from reference TRBV5-4 and TRBJ1-1, is ETGVTQSPTHLIKTRGQQVTLRCSSQSGHNTVSWYQQALGQGPQFIFQYYREEENGRGNFPPRFSGLQFPNYSSELNVNALELDDSALYLCASARGTFGGTEAFFGQGTRLTVV.

In this sample, this clonotype turned up a few times. V is TRBV7-8 and J is TRBJ2-7; D possibly corresponds to TRBD1 (6 bases). The CDR3 contains 13 residues. Trimming shortened V by 3 bases and J by 1 base, and 7 bases separated the two germline ends. Germline V gene sequence: CDR1 SGHVS, CDR2 FQNEAQ. In DNA, the CDR3 is TGTGCCAGCAGCTTGGACAGATCCTACGAGCAGTACGTC. It is translated as CASSLDRSYEQYV.

This clonotype was seen a few times. The chain links TRBV7-6 to TRBJ2-7, with D possibly TRBD2 on 6 matching bases. Per germline, CDR1 SGHVS and CDR2 FNYEAQ. The CDR3 runs to 15 residues. The V gene lost 0 bases and the J gene lost 4 bases, with 13 bases spanning the gap. In DNA, the CDR3 is TGTGCCAGCAGCTTAGCGTGGGAGGCCCGTTACGAGCAGTACTTC. Its translation: CASSLAWEARYEQYF.

In this sample, this clonotype turned up many times. CDR3: CASSPPYWDTQYF. CDR3 nucleotides: TGTGCCAGCAGCCCTCCTTACTGGGATACGCAGTATTTT. This sequence joins TRBV11-2 and TRBJ2-3; D gene unclear. Trimming removed 5 bases from V and 6 bases from J, with 12 bases in between. In germline, CDR1 is SGHAT, CDR2 FQNNGV. CDR3 length equals 13 residues.

This clonotype was recorded at least ten times. This sequence joins TRBV11-2 and TRBJ1-1, with TRBD1 as a possible D gene (5 bases). CDR3 length equals 16 residues. V was cut by 1 base and J by 3 bases, with 15 bases left in between. CDR1 and CDR2 (germline): SGHAT, FQNNGV. This chain's CDR3 is CASSLATGAGHTEAFF. The DNA of the CDR3 is TGTGCCAGCAGCTTAGCCACAGGTGCTGGACACACTGAAGCTTTCTTT.

This clonotype was counted between two and nine times. The rearrangement links TRBV7-9 to TRBJ2-5; no definite D call. The CDR3 runs 12 residues. Looked up from germline, CDR1 is SEHNR and CDR2 is FQNEAQ (reference sequence). Trimming took off 4 bases at V and 6 bases at J, with 9 bases between the two ends. CDR3 sequence reads: CASSSPIQTQYF. The CDR3 DNA reads as TGTGCCAGCAGCTCCCCGATACAGACCCAGTACTTC.

This clonotype was detected only a few times. CDR3 residues: CAWTPGGAAQFF. The CDR3 DNA follows: TGTGCCTGGACCCCCGGGGGGGCGGCGCAGTTCTTC. The chain employs TRBV30 and TRBJ2-1; 8 bases match TRBD2. V shed 4 bases and J 12 bases; nucleotides not matched to a gene: 8. The CDR3 length is 12 residues. Germline values: CDR1 GTSNPN, CDR2 SVGIG (reference sequence).

The V call is TRBV4-1, the J call TRBJ1-2, with D unclear. The CDR3 totals 15 residues. Trimming took 0 bases from V and 7 from J, leaving 15 bases between them. Per germline, CDR1 MGHRA and CDR2 YSYEKL. Here the CDR3 DNA reads TGCGCCAGCAGCCAAGAGTGGTCAGGAGGTAGTGGCTACACCTTC. It yields the protein CASSQEWSGGSGYTF.

This clonotype was recorded a few times. The chain is built from TRBV15 and TRBJ2-1; possible D gene TRBD2, 6 bases. The V gene lost 3 bases and the J gene lost 9 bases, with 18 bases spanning the gap. Germline CDR1 and CDR2: LNHNV and YYDKDF (reference sequence). The CDR3 is 15 amino acids. CDR3 amino acids: CATSREGPLEAEQFF. Here the CDR3 DNA reads TGTGCCACCAGCAGGGAGGGACCCCTAGAGGCTGAGCAGTTCTTC.

This chain uses TRBV7-8 with TRBJ2-1, with 8 bases fitting TRBD2. Germline lookup yields CDR1 SGHVS and CDR2 FQNEAQ. Germline trimming cut 6 bases from V and 1 base from J; bases unmatched to any gene: 5. The CDR3 is 15 amino acids. CDR3 region: CASSHREGSYNEQFF. DNA for the CDR3: TGTGCCAGCAGTCACCGGGAGGGTTCCTACAATGAGCAGTTCTTC.

This clonotype was seen a few times. The chain employs TRBV2 and TRBJ1-3; D might be TRBD1 (5 bases). The CDR3 is 12 amino acids. Trimming took 9 bases from V and 4 from J, leaving 10 bases between them. Germline lookup yields CDR1 SNHLY and CDR2 FYNNEI. CDR3 DNA: TGTGCCAGTGAGGGGAACGGAAACACCATATATTTT. Translation: CASEGNGNTIYF.

This clonotype was counted between two and nine times. The chain combines TRBV7-9 with TRBJ2-7, with D possibly being TRBD1 or TRBD2 (5 bases each). Germline CDR1 reads SEHNR; CDR2 reads FQNEAQ (reference sequence). The CDR3 has 13 amino acids. The V end was cut by 5 bases, the J end by 3 bases, with 11 bases between. The CDR3 spells CASSTGRSYEQYF. Written as DNA, the CDR3 is TGTGCCAGCAGCACGGGACGGAGCTACGAGCAGTACTTC.

This clonotype was counted at least ten times. The chain recombines TRBV2 with TRBJ2-3, with 10 nucleotides matching TRBD2. CDR3 length: 15 amino acids. CDR1 and CDR2 from the germline V gene are SNHLY and FYNNEI. Trimming removed 6 bases from V and 2 bases from J; junction bases left unmatched: 5. The CDR3 region is CASRVLAGTTDTQYF. The DNA for the CDR3 is TGTGCCAGCAGGGTACTAGCGGGAACCACAGATACGCAGTATTTT. The complete variable domain, with remaining parts taken from reference TRBV2 and TRBJ2-3, reads EPEVTQTPSHQVTQMGQEVILRCVPISNHLYFYWYRQILGQKVEFLVSFYNNEISEKSEIFDDQFSVERPDGSNFTLKIRSTKLEDSAMYFCASRVLAGTTDTQYFGPGTRLTVL.

This clonotype came up many times. The J gene is TRBJ2-1, the V gene TRBV5-1; 8 nucleotides line up with TRBD1. This CDR3 has 17 residues. The germline V gene has CDR1 SGHRS and CDR2 YFSETQ. V was clipped by 4 bases and J by 0 bases; unmatched bases: 9. DNA of the CDR3: TGCGCCAGCAGCACAGGACAGGGATCAAGCTCCTACAATGAGCAGTTCTTC. Translated: CASSTGQGSSSYNEQFF.

This clonotype showed up just a few times. The chain joins TRBV9 to TRBJ2-1; D unclear. Trimming removed 4 bases at V and 6 bases at J, with 8 bases between. The CDR3 covers 12 residues. CDR1 is SGDLS and CDR2 is YYNGEE in the germline V gene. In DNA, the CDR3 is TGTGCCAGCAGCCCTTGGGGCAATGAGCAGTTCTTC. It encodes CASSPWGNEQFF.